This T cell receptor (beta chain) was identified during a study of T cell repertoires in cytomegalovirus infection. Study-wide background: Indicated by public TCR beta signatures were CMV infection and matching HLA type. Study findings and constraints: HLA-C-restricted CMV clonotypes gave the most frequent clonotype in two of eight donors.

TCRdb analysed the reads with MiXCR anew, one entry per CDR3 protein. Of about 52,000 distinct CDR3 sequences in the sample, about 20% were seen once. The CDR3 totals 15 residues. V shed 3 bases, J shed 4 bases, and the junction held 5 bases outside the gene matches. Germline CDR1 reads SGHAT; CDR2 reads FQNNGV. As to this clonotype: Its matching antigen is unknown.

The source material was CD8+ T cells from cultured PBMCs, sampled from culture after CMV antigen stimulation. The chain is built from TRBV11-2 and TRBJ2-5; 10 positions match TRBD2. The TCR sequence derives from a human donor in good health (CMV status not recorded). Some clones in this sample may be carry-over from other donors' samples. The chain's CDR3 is CASSLTSGSAETQYF. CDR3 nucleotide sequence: TGTGCCAGCAGCTTGACTAGCGGGTCGGCAGAGACCCAGTACTTC.